This TCR beta chain was documented in a study of long-term antiretroviral therapy in people with HIV. Samples were assayed with immunoSEQ v3.0 at survey level. Researchers set sequencing to target about 35,000-55,000 T-cell genomes per sample. Method: immunoSEQ multiplex PCR; TCRdb's copy keeps in-frame clones and lacks some. The data hold under 45,000 clones, with around 85% observed a single time. Specimens carried roughly 0.95-10 million cryopreserved PBMC before DNA extraction. Study-wide results and caveats: Collection spanned 2004 to 2017; ART regimens may be less effective than current ones.

Details on this clone: Its antigen is still unknown.

This sequence was found in a woman aged 45-65 years with HIV. The starting material was unsorted PBMCs, obtained 1.2 years after starting antiretroviral therapy.

Written as DNA, the CDR3 is TGTGCCAGCAGTGAAGGGGGACTAGGCGTAGGAGAGCAGTACTTC. Amino acids: CASSEGGLGVGEQYF. The V call is TRBV6-1, the J call TRBJ2-7, with 8 bases fitting TRBD2. J was trimmed by 7 bases and V by 1 base; bases with no gene match: 9. The CDR3 has 15 amino acids. Germline loops: CDR1 MNHNS, CDR2 SASEGT.